This T cell receptor (beta chain) came from a study of cytomegalovirus exposure and HLA in healthy donors. Study-level findings and limits: The majority of TCR sequences were rare, yet some public TCRs appeared in many donors. Reports credit the classifier with highly specific, highly sensitive diagnosis of cytomegalovirus status.

Profiling relied on immunoSEQ multiplex PCR, and the TCRdb table lists in-frame clones only, not all of them. Of roughly 150,000 clones in the sample, roughly 90% were seen once. Points on this clone: Its target is not known. This likely comes from a read error, as the CDR3 has no conserved phenylalanine or tryptophan at its end. It is unclear where the CDR3 begins or ends on the DNA, so no DNA is shown, and the CDR3 is as TCRdb lists it.

The sequence was collected from a woman under 40 in good health and CMV-seronegative. The specimen was PBMCs.

The CDR3 loop reads CASSEIGVTSI. The chain is built from TRBV6-1 and TRBJ1-2. Germline CDR1 MNHNS, CDR2 SASEGT. The CDR3 extends over 11 residues, inclusive of both ends.